The 27 T cell receptor beta chains below all came from one sample that was sequenced in a study of blood T cell repertoires in COVID-19 (dated by TCRdb to 2020 to 2021). Libraries were constructed by the immunoSEQ multiplex PCR assay. TCRdb limited this immuneACCESS table to in-frame rearrangements with V and J called. A share of clones is missing; checked studies link under half to unresolved V genes, and the rest is unexplained. Within this sample are some 520,000 clones, with 89% of them counted one time only. The top ten clones comprise approximately 0.9% of the sample. Sequencing input: peripheral blood. These receptors were collected from a man between 18 and 29 years old with COVID-19, enrolled during active disease.

V gene TRBV2 combines with J gene TRBJ1-2; 8 bases map to TRBD1. V lost 8 bases, J lost 4 bases, and 9 bases stayed unmatched. The CDR3 consists of 14 residues. Germline values: CDR1 SNHLY, CDR2 FYNNEI. DNA for the CDR3: TGTGCCAGCGTTTTCTCCAGGGGGCCCTATGGCTACACCTTC. It encodes CASVFSRGPYGYTF.

The CDR3 DNA follows: TGTGCCAGCAGTGCAAGACAGGTCCAAGAGACCCAGTACTTC. Its translation: CASSARQVQETQYF. This rearrangement joins TRBV2 to TRBJ2-5; D is possibly TRBD1 (6 bases). Germline lookup yields CDR1 SNHLY and CDR2 FYNNEI. CDR3 length: 14 residues. V lost 4 bases and J lost 1, with 10 bases in between.

The chain links TRBV15 to TRBJ2-7, with 7 bases lining up with TRBD1. Germline loops: CDR1 LNHNV, CDR2 YYDKDF (reference sequence). The CDR3 length is 19 residues. Germline trimming cut 1 base from V and 2 bases from J; bases unmatched to any gene: 17. Here the CDR3 DNA reads TGTGCCACCAGCAGAGTGGTGGAGACAGGGAGCCGTTTCACCTACGAGCAGTACTTC. It specifies CATSRVVETGSRFTYEQYF. Full variable domain (outside the CDR3, taken from reference TRBV15 and TRBJ2-7): DAMVIQNPRYQVTQFGKPVTLSCSQTLNHNVMYWYQQKSSQAPKLLFHYYDKDFNNEADTPDNFQSRRPNTSFCFLDIRSPGLGDTAMYLCATSRVVETGSRFTYEQYFGPGTRLTVT.

V usage is TRBV3-1 (or the pseudogene TRBV3-2) and J usage is TRBJ1-3; D is uncertain. V gave up 5 bases and J gave up 0 bases, with 5 bases separating them. Germline V CDR1 and CDR2: LGHDT, YNNKEL (reference sequence). This CDR3 spans 13 amino acids. The CDR3 DNA sequence: TGTGCCAGCAGCAGAGACTCTGGAAACACCATATATTTT. It specifies CASSRDSGNTIYF.

A single count supports this clone. This chain connects TRBV11-1 to TRBJ2-5, with TRBD2 matching over 13 bases. Unmatched junction bases numbered 8, after V lost 5 bases and J lost 5 bases. CDR3 length: 16 amino acids. CDR1 and CDR2 (germline): SGHAT, FQDESV (reference sequence). CDR3 amino acids: CASSHWTSGSSETQYF. The CDR3 nucleotides are TGTGCCAGCAGCCACTGGACTAGCGGGAGCTCGGAGACCCAGTACTTC.

The chain links TRBV11-2 to TRBJ2-7; no clear D. CDR1 is SGHAT, CDR2 FQNNGV, per germline. V was pared by 5 bases and J by 3 bases, with 20 bases between. The CDR3 spans 16 residues. The CDR3 region has the DNA TGTGCCAGCAGCCGGATGAGTTTAGGTAGCAGCTACGAGCAGTACTTC. Its protein is CASSRMSLGSSYEQYF.

For the CDR3, the DNA is TGCGCCAGCAAAGCCGTCGGGGACAGTGTGGAGACCCAGTACTTC. Its protein is CASKAVGDSVETQYF. The chain joins TRBV5-1 to TRBJ2-5; the match to TRBD1 covers 7 bases. The CDR3 runs to 15 residues. CDR1 SGHRS and CDR2 YFSETQ come from the germline V gene. J was trimmed by 5 bases and V by 6 bases; bases with no gene match: 13.

The chain combines TRBV9 with TRBJ2-2, with TRBD2 matching over 12 bases. Germline V lookup: CDR1 SGDLS, CDR2 YYNGEE. The CDR3 runs 18 residues. V shed 0 bases, J shed 5 bases, and the junction held 8 bases outside the gene matches. The CDR3 here is CASSVGLAGGPGTGELFF. CDR3 coding DNA: TGTGCCAGCAGCGTAGGGCTAGCGGGAGGGCCGGGGACCGGGGAGCTGTTTTTT.

The genes are TRBV28 and TRBJ1-2; D gene unclear. This CDR3 is 14 amino acids long. Trimming removed 3 bases at V and 0 bases at J, with 8 bases between. CDR1 is MDHEN, CDR2 SYDVKM, per germline. CDR3 bases: TGTGCCAGCAGTTTGAGAGGATCTAACTATGGCTACACCTTC. It translates to CASSLRGSNYGYTF.

This CDR3 reads CASSLGQGRDTQYF. The DNA of the CDR3 is TGTGCCAGCAGCTTAGGACAGGGGAGAGATACGCAGTATTTT. The J gene is TRBJ2-3, the V gene TRBV11-3; 8 bases agree with TRBD1. Germline V gene data show CDR1 as SGHNT and CDR2 as YENEEA. The ends lost 1 base at V and 5 bases at J; junction bases unmatched: 2. CDR3 length: 14 residues.

The V and J genes are TRBV7-7 and TRBJ2-1, with D perhaps TRBD2 (6 bases). V lost 10 bases, J lost 0 bases, and 10 bases lay in between. Germline CDR1 and CDR2: SSHAT and FNYEAQ (reference sequence). This CDR3 comprises 13 residues. The CDR3 DNA reads TGTGCCACAGGAGGGAGCTCCTACAATGAGCAGTTCTTC. Protein product: CATGGSSYNEQFF.

V usage is TRBV5-1 and J usage is TRBJ2-7; 9 bases align to TRBD2. Germline CDR1 and CDR2: SGHRS and YFSETQ. This CDR3 region has 15 residues. With V trimmed by 0 bases and J by 2 bases, 3 bases remained unmatched. The chain's CDR3 is CASSLVASGTYEQYF. The CDR3 DNA is TGCGCCAGCAGCTTGGTGGCTAGCGGGACCTACGAGCAGTACTTC.

This chain uses TRBV19 with TRBJ1-5; D is unclear. The V and J ends lost 1 base and 9 bases respectively, with 19 bases between them. In germline, CDR1 is LNHDA, CDR2 SQIVND (reference sequence). CDR3 size: 16 residues. This CDR3 reads CASSIGSRVLSLPQHF. The CDR3 nucleotides read TGTGCCAGTAGTATAGGCTCGAGGGTACTTAGTCTGCCCCAGCATTTT.

This clone was recorded only once. V is TRBV12-3 or TRBV12-4 and J is TRBJ2-7; 8 nucleotides agree with TRBD1. V was clipped by 7 bases and J by 6 bases; unmatched bases: 8. The CDR3 spans 13 residues. CDR3 sequence (DNA): TGTGCCAGCACGAGGACAGGGTTTACCGAGCAGTACTTC. Protein: CASTRTGFTEQYF.

The rearrangement uses TRBV24-1 and TRBJ2-5; 10 bases match TRBD2. The CDR3 contains 15 residues. Germline CDR1 reads KGHDR; CDR2 reads SFDVKD. J was trimmed by 4 bases and V by 2 bases; bases with no gene match: 3. CDR3 bases: TGTGCCACCAGTGATTCGGCTAGCGGGGGAGAGACCCAGTACTTC. It encodes CATSDSASGGETQYF.

This clone occurred once. V and J are TRBV30 and TRBJ2-3; D unresolved. The germline CDR1 and CDR2 sequences are GTSNPN and SVGIG (reference sequence). There are 14 residues in the CDR3. V lost 0 bases to trimming and J lost 0 bases, with 7 bases between them. CDR3 coding DNA: TGTGCCTGGAGTGTAGTAGAGAGCACAGATACGCAGTATTTT. Translated: CAWSVVESTDTQYF.

The genes are TRBV6-1 and TRBJ1-1; no reliable D call. V gave up 2 bases and J gave up 1 base, with 5 bases separating them. Looked up from germline, CDR1 is MNHNS and CDR2 is SASEGT. The CDR3 is 13 residues long. DNA for the CDR3: TGTGCCAGCAGTGAAATGCGGAACACTGAAGCTTTCTTT. It is translated as CASSEMRNTEAFF.

The chain carries TRBV5-8 and TRBJ2-1; 11 positions match TRBD2. Trimming cost V 5 bases and J 10 bases; bases outside gene matches: 8. The CDR3 contains 14 residues. Germline CDR1 SGHTS, CDR2 YDEGEE. The CDR3 bases are TGTGCCAGCAGTTTAGCGGGGGGGCCAAGAGAGCAGTTCTTC. This translates into CASSLAGGPREQFF.

The chain joins TRBV5-5 to TRBJ2-5; 11 bases are a match to TRBD1. With V trimmed by 3 bases and J by 5 bases, 15 bases remained unmatched. The CDR3 covers 18 residues. Per germline, CDR1 SGHKS and CDR2 YYEKEE (reference sequence). The CDR3 DNA reads TGTGCCAGCAGCTCTCCACTCACCGGGACAGGGGGGGAGGAGACCCAGTACTTC. Translation gives CASSSPLTGTGGEETQYF.

The chain links TRBV30 to TRBJ2-5; D perhaps matches TRBD1 (5 bases). This CDR3 region has 12 residues. V lost 4 bases, J lost 2 bases, and 8 bases lay in between. CDR1 and CDR2 from the germline V gene are GTSNPN and SVGIG (reference sequence). CDR3 DNA sequence: TGTGCCTGGACCACAGGACAAGAGACCCAGTACTTC. It is translated as CAWTTGQETQYF.

The V call is TRBV13, the J call TRBJ1-3; possibly TRBD1 for D (6 bases). The CDR3 spans 17 residues. Trimming took off 5 bases at V and 1 base at J, with 18 bases between the two ends. In germline, CDR1 is PRHDT, CDR2 FYEKMQ (reference sequence). The CDR3 coding sequence is TGTGCCAGCAGCCAGACTACAGGGCTGAGATCTGGAAACACCATATATTTT. It is translated as CASSQTTGLRSGNTIYF.

The chain recombines TRBV5-8 with TRBJ1-5; 7 nucleotides match TRBD1. Germline CDR1 reads SGHTS; CDR2 reads YDEGEE. Unmatched junction bases numbered 9, after V lost 3 bases and J lost 6 bases. The CDR3 extends over 15 amino acids. Here the CDR3 reads CASSWPQGSGQPQHF. DNA for the CDR3: TGTGCCAGCAGCTGGCCACAGGGGAGCGGTCAGCCCCAGCATTTT.

This clone has a single count. The CDR3 loop is CATSRRHATNEKLFF. The CDR3 DNA is TGTGCCACCAGCAGAAGACATGCAACTAATGAAAAACTGTTTTTT. V and J are TRBV15 and TRBJ1-4; D unresolved. Germline V CDR1 and CDR2: LNHNV, YYDKDF (reference sequence). V was trimmed by 2 bases and J by 0 bases, leaving 7 bases between them. CDR3 length: 15 amino acids.

This chain links TRBV6-5 with TRBJ1-6; D possibly corresponds to TRBD1 (5 bases). Germline V gives CDR1 MNHEY, CDR2 SVGAGI. Trimming took 5 bases from V and 7 from J, leaving 15 bases between them. The CDR3 spans 15 residues. The CDR3 bases are TGTGCCAGCAGTCACACCCCGGAGGGGAATTCACCCCTCCACTTT. This encodes CASSHTPEGNSPLHF.

With respect to this clone: Other DNA sequences in this specimen translate into the identical CDR3. The chain uses TRBV5-6 and TRBJ1-6; D unresolved. The germline V gene encodes CDR1 SGHDT and CDR2 YYEEEE. V was shortened by 1 base and J by 7 bases, with 9 bases between the two germline ends. This CDR3 region has 14 residues. Written as DNA, the CDR3 is TGTGCCAGCAGCTTGAGAGGGATCAATTCACCCCTCCACTTT. This gives the protein CASSLRGINSPLHF.

The V call is TRBV3-1 (or the pseudogene TRBV3-2), the J call TRBJ2-1, with 12 bases that match TRBD1. The CDR3 contains 14 residues. Germline V lookup: CDR1 LGHDT, CDR2 YNNKEL (reference sequence). J gave up 8 bases and V 6 bases, and 5 bases lay outside the gene matches. The DNA for the CDR3 is TGTGCCAGCAGTCCGGGACAGGGGGCCTATGAGCAGTTCTTC. Translation gives CASSPGQGAYEQFF.

The chain joins TRBV12-3 or TRBV12-4 to TRBJ1-5; D gene ambiguous. The ends were cut back, 6 bases at V and 5 bases at J, with 8 bases in the middle. The CDR3 spans 12 residues. The CDR3, as DNA: TGTGCCAGCAGGTCAAGAGATCAGCCCCAGCATTTT. Translating it yields CASRSRDQPQHF.